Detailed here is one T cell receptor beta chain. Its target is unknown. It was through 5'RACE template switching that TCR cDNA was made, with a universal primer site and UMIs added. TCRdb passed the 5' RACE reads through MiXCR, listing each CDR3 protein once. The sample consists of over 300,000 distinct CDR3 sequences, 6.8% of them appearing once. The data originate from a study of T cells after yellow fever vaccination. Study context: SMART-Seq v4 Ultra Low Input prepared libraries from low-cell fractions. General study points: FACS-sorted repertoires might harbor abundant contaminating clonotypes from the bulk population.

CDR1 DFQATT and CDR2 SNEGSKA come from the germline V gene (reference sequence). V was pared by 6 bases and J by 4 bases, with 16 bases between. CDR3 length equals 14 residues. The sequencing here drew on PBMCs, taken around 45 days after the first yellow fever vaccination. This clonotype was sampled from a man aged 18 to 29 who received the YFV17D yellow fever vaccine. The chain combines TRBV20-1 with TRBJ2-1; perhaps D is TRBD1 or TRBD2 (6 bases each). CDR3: CSATGGGGYNEQFF. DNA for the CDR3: TGCAGTGCAACCGGAGGGGGAGGTTACAATGAGCAGTTCTTC.